This T cell receptor beta chain was sequenced in a study of blood T cell repertoires in COVID-19. About the study: Both acute and convalescent COVID-19 samples were obtained from the United States, Italy and Spain. Sources were T cells, B-cell-depleted T cells, or PBMCs; the material itself was cDNA or gDNA.

Under the authors' procedure: Amplification of reference gene primers was used by the study to estimate nucleated cell counts. Produced via immunoSEQ multiplex PCR; TCRdb's table is partial and in-frame only. Clone size and the V and J calls come from that table; the DNA yielded D and trimming. Of roughly 320,000 clones in the sample, roughly 89% are singletons; the top ten hold 1.5% to 2%. Recruited during active infection, patients (from Seattle) were subsequently followed longitudinally. Trimming pared 2 bases from V and 3 bases from J, leaving 7 bases between. The CDR3 spans 13 residues. The germline V gene encodes CDR1 SEHNR and CDR2 FQNEAQ (reference sequence).

Input material: peripheral blood. The sequence was obtained from a woman under 40 with COVID-19, enrolled during active disease. The V call is TRBV7-9, the J call TRBJ2-5; D perhaps matches TRBD2 (5 bases). The CDR3 DNA reads as TGTGCCAGCAGCTTACTGGAGGAAGAGACCCAGTACTTC. It specifies CASSLLEEETQYF. The whole variable domain, remainder taken from reference TRBV7-9 and TRBJ2-5, is DTGVSQNPRHKITKRGQNVTFRCDPISEHNRLYWYRQTLGQGPEFLTYFQNEAQLEKSRLLSDRFSAERPKGSFSTLEIQRTEQGDSAMYLCASSLLEEETQYFGPGTRLLVL.